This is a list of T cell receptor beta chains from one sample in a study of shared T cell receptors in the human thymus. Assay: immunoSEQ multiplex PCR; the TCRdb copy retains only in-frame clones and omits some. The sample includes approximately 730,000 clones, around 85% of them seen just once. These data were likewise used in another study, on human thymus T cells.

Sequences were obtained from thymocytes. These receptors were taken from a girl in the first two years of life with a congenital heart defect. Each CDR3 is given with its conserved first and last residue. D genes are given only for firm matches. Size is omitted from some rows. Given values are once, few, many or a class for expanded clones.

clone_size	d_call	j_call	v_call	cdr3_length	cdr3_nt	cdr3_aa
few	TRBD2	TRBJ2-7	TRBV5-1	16	TGCGCCAGCAGCCGTAATAGCGGGGGTGACTTTTACGAGCAGTACTTC	CASSRNSGGDFYEQYF
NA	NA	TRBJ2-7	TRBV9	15	TGTGCCAGCACCCCGAGGGCAGCAGCCCCCTACGAGCAGTACTTC	CASTPRAAAPYEQYF
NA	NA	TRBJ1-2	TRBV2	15	TGTGCCAGCAGTCCCGACCACCGACACAACTATGGCTACACCTTC	CASSPDHRHNYGYTF
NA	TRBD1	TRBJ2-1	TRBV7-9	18	TGTGCCAGCAGCTTAATATCCACGCCGGGACAGGGATTAAATGAGCAGTTCTTC	CASSLISTPGQGLNEQFF
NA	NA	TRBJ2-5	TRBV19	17	TGTGCCAGTGGAATCTCGCGGGGAGACTCGCACCAAGAGACCCAGTACTTC	CASGISRGDSHQETQYF
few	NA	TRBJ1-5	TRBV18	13	TGTGCCAGCTCACCGGAGCCAAATCAGCCCCAGCATTTT	CASSPEPNQPQHF
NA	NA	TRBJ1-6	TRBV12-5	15	TGTGCTAGTGGCGGAACAGAGCCCTATAATTCACCCCTCCACTTT	CASGGTEPYNSPLHF
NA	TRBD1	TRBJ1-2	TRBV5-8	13	TGTGCCAGCATCAGGGGGCAGAACTATGGCTACACCTTC	CASIRGQNYGYTF
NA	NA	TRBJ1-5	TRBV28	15	TGTGCCAGCAGTTTATCAGGGTGGATCAATCAGCCCCAGCATTTT	CASSLSGWINQPQHF
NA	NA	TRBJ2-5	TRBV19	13	TGTGCCAGTAGTATCATTGCGGAAGAGACCCAGTACTTC	CASSIIAEETQYF
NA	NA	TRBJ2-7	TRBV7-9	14	TGTGCCAGCAGAGGCAGGGAGGCGGGTTACGAGCAGTACTTC	CASRGREAGYEQYF
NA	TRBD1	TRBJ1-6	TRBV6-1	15	TGTGCCAGCAGTGCACGGACAGGGTTGTACTCACCCCTCCACTTT	CASSARTGLYSPLHF
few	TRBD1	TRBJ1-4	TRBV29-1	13	TGCAGCGCCAGGGGGCCGGCTAATGAAAAACTGTTTTTT	CSARGPANEKLFF
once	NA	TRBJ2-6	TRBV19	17	TGTGCCAGTAGTATCTGGGGGCACAGAGAAGGGGCCAACGTCCTGACTTTC	CASSIWGHREGANVLTF
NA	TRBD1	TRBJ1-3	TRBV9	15	TGTGCCAGCAGCGTAGATGGACAGGGGAGGGACACCATATATTTT	CASSVDGQGRDTIYF
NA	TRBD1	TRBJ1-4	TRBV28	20	TGTGCCAGCAGTTTAGGGTCTGGACAGGGGATGGCATCGTTTGGTGAAAAACTGTTTTTT	CASSLGSGQGMASFGEKLFF
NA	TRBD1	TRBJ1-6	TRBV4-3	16	TGCGCCAGCAGCCAACCTGGGGGACAGGGAAACTCACCCCTCCACTTT	CASSQPGGQGNSPLHF
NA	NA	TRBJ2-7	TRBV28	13	TGTGCCAGCAGTTCAGGGGCCCCCTACGAGCAGTACTTC	CASSSGAPYEQYF
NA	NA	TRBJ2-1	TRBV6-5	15	TGTGCCAGCTCTTACAGGGTCTACTCCTACAATGAGCAGTTCTTC	CASSYRVYSYNEQFF
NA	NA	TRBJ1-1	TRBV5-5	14	TGTGCCAGCAGCTTTTCCCCACAGGGCACTGAAGCTTTCTTT	CASSFSPQGTEAFF
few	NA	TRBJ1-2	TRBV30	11	TGTGCCTGGCGGGTCGGGTATGGCTACACCTTC	CAWRVGYGYTF
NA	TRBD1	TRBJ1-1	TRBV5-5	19	TGTGCCAGCAGCTTGAACGGGACAGGGGGCTTGTGGAGTTACACTGAAGCTTTCTTT	CASSLNGTGGLWSYTEAFF
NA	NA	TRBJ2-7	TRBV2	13	TGTGCCAGCAGTGAAGCGGGGGGGCTCGAGCAGTACTTC	CASSEAGGLEQYF
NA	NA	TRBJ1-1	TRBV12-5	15	TGTGCTAGTGCCACACCACCCCCGGGGGGAACTGAAGCTTTCTTT	CASATPPPGGTEAFF
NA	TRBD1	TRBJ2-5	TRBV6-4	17	TGTGCCAGCAGTGATCCCTCCCGGGACAGGGGGCGGGAGACCCAGTACTTC	CASSDPSRDRGRETQYF
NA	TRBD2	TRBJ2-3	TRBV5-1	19	TGCGCCAGCAGCTTGGGACCGGGACTAGCGGGGGGAAAATCAGATACGCAGTATTTT	CASSLGPGLAGGKSDTQYF
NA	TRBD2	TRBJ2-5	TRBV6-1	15	TGTGCCAGCAGTACTCCGGGGGGGGAAGGAGAGACCCAGTACTTC	CASSTPGGEGETQYF
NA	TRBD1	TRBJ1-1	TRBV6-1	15	TGTGCCAGCAGTGAAGATAGGGGGCGATCGACTGAAGCTTTCTTT	CASSEDRGRSTEAFF
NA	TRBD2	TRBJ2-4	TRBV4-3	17	TGCGCCAGCAGCCAAGATCTAGGACGGGGGGGTAGGGGCATTCAGTACTTC	CASSQDLGRGGRGIQYF
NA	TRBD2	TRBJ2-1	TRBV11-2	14	TGTGCCAGCATTAAAAGCGGGGGTTACAATGAGCAGTTCTTC	CASIKSGGYNEQFF
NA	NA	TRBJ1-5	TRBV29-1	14	TGCAGCGTTGTAGGGGCAGCTAGCAATCAGCCCCAGCATTTT	CSVVGAASNQPQHF
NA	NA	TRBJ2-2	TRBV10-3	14	TGTGCCATCAGTGACAGGGAATGCACCGGGGAGCTGTTTTTT	CAISDRECTGELFF
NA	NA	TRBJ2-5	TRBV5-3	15	TGTGCCAGAAGCTTGTGTAGCCGGGGCCAAGAGACCCAGTACTTC	CARSLCSRGQETQYF
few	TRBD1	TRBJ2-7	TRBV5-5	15	TGTGCCAGCAGCCCGGACAGGGCCCTCCTCTACGAGCAGTACTTC	CASSPDRALLYEQYF
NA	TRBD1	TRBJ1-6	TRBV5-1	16	TGCGCCAGCAGCTCATCCCTGACAGGGTATAATTCACCCCTCCACTTT	CASSSSLTGYNSPLHF
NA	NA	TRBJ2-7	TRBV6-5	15	TGTGCCAGCACCCCCCGTTCCCCCGGGGGCTACGAGCAGTACTTC	CASTPRSPGGYEQYF
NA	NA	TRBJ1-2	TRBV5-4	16	TGTGCCAGCACCCTCGGGGCCCGGACTAGTCACTATGGCTACACCTTC	CASTLGARTSHYGYTF
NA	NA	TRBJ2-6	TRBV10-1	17	TGCGCCAGCAGTGAGACTCCGTCCCCTTCTGGGGCCAACGTCCTGACTTTC	CASSETPSPSGANVLTF
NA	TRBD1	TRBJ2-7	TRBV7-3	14	TGTGCCAGCCCGAAGGGGGCAGTTTCCTACGAGCAGTACTTC	CASPKGAVSYEQYF
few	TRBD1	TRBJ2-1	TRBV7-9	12	TGTGCCAGCAGCCTGACAGGGAATGAGCAGTTCTTC	CASSLTGNEQFF
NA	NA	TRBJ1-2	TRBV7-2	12	TGTGCCAGCAGCCCCGTGGCCTATGGCTACACCTTC	CASSPVAYGYTF
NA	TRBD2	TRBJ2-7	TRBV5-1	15	TGCGCCAGCAGCTTGGAAGCGGGGGGGCTTGGAAAGCAGTACTTC	CASSLEAGGLGKQYF
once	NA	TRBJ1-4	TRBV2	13	TGTGCCATCACAGGATGGGGTAATGAAAAACTGTTTTTT	CAITGWGNEKLFF
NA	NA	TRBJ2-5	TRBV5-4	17	TGTGCCAGCAGCCGTCTTGAGACAGGTGACAACCAAGAGACCCAGTACTTC	CASSRLETGDNQETQYF
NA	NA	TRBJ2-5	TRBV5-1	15	TGCGCCAGCAGCTTTTGGGGCAGGGGTCAAGAGACCCAGTACTTC	CASSFWGRGQETQYF